The rows below give T cell receptor beta chains drawn from one sample of a study of PD-L1 blockade in urothelial cancer. TCRdb's copy holds only in-frame clones and misses some; the assay was immunoSEQ multiplex PCR. This sample yields about 52,000 clones, of which roughly 84% are seen a single time; over 1% belongs to the top ten. Sequenced here: PBMCs, sampled around atezolizumab (anti-PD-L1) treatment. Source of these receptors: a man in his forties or fifties with urothelial cancer. The CDR3 runs from the conserved cysteine through the conserved F or W. Each record gives: V gene, CDR3 protein.

V gene: TRBV6-5
CDR3 protein: CASSYLLKARGTEAFF

V gene: TRBV30
CDR3 protein: CAWSGGWETQYF

V gene: TRBV4-1
CDR3 protein: CASSPRDRDTQYF

V gene: TRBV5-1
CDR3 protein: CASSWVGVPLTEAFF

V gene: TRBV5-8
CDR3 protein: CASSLFRGKNQPQHF

V gene: TRBV30
CDR3 protein: CAWSSTGVIGRQYF

V gene: TRBV2
CDR3 protein: CASSEGLAAEETQYF

V gene: TRBV5-1
CDR3 protein: CASSPGGGQGWSEQYF

V gene: TRBV5-1
CDR3 protein: CASSFWGTGDGALYGYTF

V gene: TRBV30
CDR3 protein: CAWMAGNGYTF